This T cell receptor beta chain emerged from a study of post-analysis software for immune sequencing data. The study's findings and limits: Normalized Chao1 diversity in multiple sclerosis patients fell significantly below that of controls. Higher frequency in patients than in controls was seen for about five TRBV segments, with TRBV5-6, TRBV5-1 and TRBV20-1 among them.

The CDR3 is 15 amino acids. Germline lookup yields CDR1 SGDLS and CDR2 YYNGEE. Trimming at V came to 4 bases and at J to 5 bases, leaving 5 bases not matched to a gene. On this clonotype: Its antigen is not identified.

Unique-molecular-identifier-tagged TCR beta cDNA libraries were used. With roughly 0.85 to 11 million T cells as the source, 400,000 to 550,000 cDNA molecules resulted. Each CDR3 protein gets one entry after TCRdb re-called the PCR reads with MiXCR. This table has over 150,000 distinct CDR3 sequences, around 36% appearing once. The V call is TRBV9, the J call TRBJ2-1; TRBD1 matches 11 bases. This receptor was identified in a girl under 18 with multiple sclerosis. Material: blood, obtained after autologous hematopoietic stem cell transplantation. Written as DNA, the CDR3 is TGTGCCAGCAGCCCCCGGGACAGGGGGAACAATGAGCAGTTCTTC. It translates to CASSPRDRGNNEQFF.